This TCR beta chain was retrieved from a study of T-cell reconstitution after alpha-beta-depleted transplantation in children. TCRbeta library construction was performed incorporating unique molecular identifiers. TCRdb reprocessed the PCR reads via MiXCR and lists one record per CDR3 protein. Of about 400,000 distinct CDR3 sequences in the sample, about a fifth were seen once. The CDR3 sequence is 15 residues long. V lost 6 bases and J lost 6; bases outside the gene matches: 9. Germline V gives CDR1 MNHEY, CDR2 SMNVEV (reference sequence). The receptor was derived from a human donor who donated a stem cell graft to a child with acute myeloid leukemia. The genes are TRBV27 and TRBJ2-1; 9 nucleotides align to TRBD1. The source material was PBMCs from the stem cell graft donor, sampled from the stem cell graft. As DNA, the CDR3 is TGTGCCAGCAGGGCACCGGGACAGGGACCCAATGAGCAGTTCTTC. Protein product: CASRAPGQGPNEQFF.